Below are 20 T cell receptor beta chains sequenced from a single sample in a study of T cell repertoires in cytomegalovirus infection (dated 2019 in TCRdb). The instrument was an Illumina HiSeq 1500. TCRdb trimmed public reads at Q25 via fastp, called clones via MiXCR and kept in-frame beta chains. Each CDR3 protein gets just one entry, which takes the most common genes and DNA from the rows behind it. Here the sample has more than 400,000 distinct CDR3 sequences; about 25% occur a single time. Jointly, the top ten make up roughly 13% of the sample. What was sequenced was PBMCs. Receptor source: a human donor in good health (CMV status not recorded). Some clones in this sample may be carry-over from other donors' samples.

In this sample, this clonotype turned up a few times. V and J are TRBV5-4 and TRBJ2-1, with D perhaps matching TRBD1 (6 bases). Germline V lookup: CDR1 SGHNT, CDR2 YYREEE (reference sequence). The CDR3 runs to 17 residues. The V gene lost 0 bases and the J gene lost 0 bases, with 13 bases spanning the gap. The CDR3, as DNA: TGTGCCAGCAGCTTGGCCTCAGGGGACATCTCCTACAATGAGCAGTTCTTC. Its protein is CASSLASGDISYNEQFF. Combining the CDR3 with reference TRBV5-4 and TRBJ2-1 gives the whole variable domain ETGVTQSPTHLIKTRGQQVTLRCSSQSGHNTVSWYQQALGQGPQFIFQYYREEENGRGNFPPRFSGLQFPNYSSELNVNALELDDSALYLCASSLASGDISYNEQFFGPGTRLTVL.

V is TRBV7-6 and J is TRBJ2-1; TRBD1 aligns across 9 bases. This CDR3 contains 16 residues. V was pared by 5 bases and J by 1 base, with 6 bases of the junction left unmatched. Germline CDR1 SGHVS, CDR2 FNYEAQ. The CDR3 protein is CASSPGTGLSYNEQFF. CDR3 coding DNA: TGTGCCAGCAGCCCCGGGACAGGGTTATCCTACAATGAGCAGTTCTTC.

This chain connects TRBV6-2 or TRBV6-3 to TRBJ2-5; D uncertain. The length of the CDR3 is 15 residues. Per the germline V gene, CDR1 is MNHEY and CDR2 is SVGEGT. V lost 5 bases to trimming and J lost 0 bases, with 13 bases between them. CDR3 sequence: CASSPPPYYQETQYF. Here the CDR3 DNA reads TGTGCCAGCAGTCCACCACCCTATTACCAAGAGACCCAGTACTTC.

The V and J genes are TRBV6-2 or TRBV6-3 and TRBJ2-3; 8 bases fit TRBD2. J gave up 3 bases and V 11 bases, and 19 bases lay outside the gene matches. This CDR3 spans 17 amino acids. Germline V gives CDR1 MNHEY, CDR2 SVGEGT. The CDR3 protein is CASRASGTRGVTDTQYF. The DNA of the CDR3 is TGTGCCTCGAGGGCCTCCGGGACTAGGGGAGTGACAGATACGCAGTATTTT.

This clonotype was detected only a few times. Germline is not matched at one junction end, which may reflect a read error. The CDR3 nucleotides are TGTGCTAGCAGCCCACGTGCGGGACTCACTGAAGCTTTCTTT. The encoded protein is CASSPRAGLTEAFF. The V call is TRBV7-7, the J call TRBJ1-1, with D tentatively TRBD1 (5 bases). The CDR3 is 14 residues long. The germline V gene encodes CDR1 SSHAT and CDR2 FNYEAQ (reference sequence).

The chain links TRBV6-2 or TRBV6-3 to TRBJ2-2; TRBD1 matches at 7 bases. Germline V lookup: CDR1 MNHEY, CDR2 SVGEGT. Losses at the gene ends were 7 bases for V and 0 bases for J; bases not matched to a gene: 5. This CDR3 has 15 amino acids. The CDR3: CASNTGTANTGELFF. DNA for the CDR3: TGTGCCAGCAACACCGGGACAGCGAACACCGGGGAGCTGTTTTTT.

The chain joins TRBV30 to TRBJ2-3; 8 bases fit TRBD2. CDR1 and CDR2 from the germline V gene are GTSNPN and SVGIG (reference sequence). Losses at the gene ends were 3 bases for V and 4 bases for J; bases not matched to a gene: 6. The CDR3 consists of 14 residues. Here the CDR3 DNA reads TGTGCCTGGAGCGGGGCGGGAGGCGCAGATACGCAGTATTTT. Its translation: CAWSGAGGADTQYF.

The chain carries TRBV14 and TRBJ2-2, with 9 bases matching TRBD2. The V segment lost 2 bases and the J segment 2 bases; nucleotides outside the gene matches: 6. The CDR3 length is 17 residues. Germline V gene lookup returns CDR1 SGHDN and CDR2 FVKESK. CDR3 nucleotide sequence: TGTGCCAGCAGCCAATTCGGCGGGAGGGTTAACACCGGGGAGCTGTTTTTT. Residues: CASSQFGGRVNTGELFF.

This clonotype has a count of ten or more. The gene calls are TRBV7-2 and TRBJ2-7, with D perhaps TRBD2 (5 bases). The CDR3 is 13 amino acids. Trimming stripped 3 bases from V and 3 bases from J, with 9 bases between. The germline gives CDR1 SGHTA, CDR2 FQGNSA. CDR3 nucleotide sequence: TGTGCCAGCAGCTTCACGGGGAACTACGAGCAGTACGTC. Protein: CASSFTGNYEQYV.

The table lists this clonotype with a few counts. CDR3 coding DNA: TGTGCCAGCAGCCTTGAACCCGGGACAGGGTTCGGCGGCTACACCTTC. Translating gives CASSLEPGTGFGGYTF. The chain is built from TRBV14 and TRBJ1-2; 9 bases agree with TRBD1. Germline V CDR1 and CDR2: SGHDN, FVKESK. The V gene end was trimmed by 4 bases and the J gene end by 8 bases; junction bases not matched to a gene: 14. The CDR3 is 16 residues long.

The chain uses TRBV28 and TRBJ2-7; D remains ambiguous. The CDR3 covers 11 residues. V was pared by 5 bases and J by 8 bases, with 10 bases between. Germline loops: CDR1 MDHEN, CDR2 SYDVKM. In DNA form, the CDR3 reads TGTGCCAGCAGTACTGGAAGGAAGCAGTACTTC. Translating it yields CASSTGRKQYF.

This clonotype was counted many times. This chain connects TRBV7-2 to TRBJ1-6; D call uncertain. V was pared by 5 bases and J by 10 bases, with 12 bases between. CDR3 size: 13 residues. CDR1 SGHTA and CDR2 FQGNSA come from the germline V gene. The CDR3 sequence: CASSRRAGSPLHF. CDR3 in DNA: TGTGCCAGCAGCCGTAGAGCAGGATCACCCCTCCACTTT.

This clonotype was observed a few times. The rearrangement uses TRBV28 and TRBJ2-2; D is tentatively TRBD1 or TRBD2 (6 bases each). CDR3 length equals 13 residues. Germline V lookup: CDR1 MDHEN, CDR2 SYDVKM. Trimming removed 6 bases at V and 6 bases at J, with 11 bases between. CDR3 protein: CASRGGLAGELFF. The DNA for the CDR3 is TGTGCCAGCAGGGGGGGCTTGGCCGGGGAGCTGTTTTTT.

This clonotype was detected only a few times. The chain recombines TRBV7-2 with TRBJ2-3; 11 bases align to TRBD2. Per the germline V gene, CDR1 is SGHTA and CDR2 is FQGNSA. The CDR3 extends over 18 amino acids. V lost 3 bases, J lost 4 bases, and 12 bases stayed unmatched. CDR3 coding DNA: TGTGCCAGCAGCTTGGGTACTAGCGGGAGTTCACGGCCAGATACGCAGTATTTT. Its protein is CASSLGTSGSSRPDTQYF.

The chain recombines TRBV18 with TRBJ1-2; 8 bases are shared with TRBD1. Germline V CDR1 and CDR2: KGHSH, LQKENI. This CDR3 spans 14 amino acids. The V gene end was trimmed by 3 bases and the J gene end by 8 bases; junction bases not matched to a gene: 8. The CDR3 sequence is CASSPQDRGGGYTF. For the CDR3, the DNA is TGTGCCAGCTCACCTCAAGACAGGGGCGGAGGCTACACCTTC.

The CDR3 loop is CASRDDMETQYF. The CDR3, as DNA: TGTGCCAGCAGGGACGACATGGAGACCCAGTACTTC. The chain employs TRBV12-3 or TRBV12-4 and TRBJ2-5; no definite D call. V lost 6 bases, J lost 5 bases, and 10 bases lay in between. The CDR3 has 12 residues.

This clonotype was seen ten or more times. This chain links TRBV7-9 with TRBJ2-3; D might be TRBD1 or TRBD2, each matching 5 bases. Trimming took off 5 bases at V and 3 bases at J, with 15 bases between the two ends. The CDR3 consists of 15 residues. Germline V gene data show CDR1 as SEHNR and CDR2 as FQNEAQ (reference sequence). The CDR3 reads CASSPPGAATDTQYF. Here the CDR3 DNA reads TGTGCCAGCAGCCCGCCCGGGGCGGCGACAGATACGCAGTATTTT.

This clonotype was detected only a few times. The rearrangement uses TRBV7-9 and TRBJ1-2, with D possibly TRBD1 on 6 matching bases. This CDR3 is 16 amino acids long. V lost 5 bases to trimming and J lost 5 bases, with 21 bases between them. Germline V gene lookup returns CDR1 SEHNR and CDR2 FQNEAQ (reference sequence). In nucleotides, the CDR3 is TGTGCCAGCAGCGCACAGGGCGGGGGTTCTCTATATGGCTACACCTTC. This translates into CASSAQGGGSLYGYTF. Based on the CDR3 plus reference TRBV7-9 and TRBJ1-2, the full variable domain is DTGVSQNPRHKITKRGQNVTFRCDPISEHNRLYWYRQTLGQGPEFLTYFQNEAQLEKSRLLSDRFSAERPKGSFSTLEIQRTEQGDSAMYLCASSAQGGGSLYGYTFGSGTRLTVV.

The V and J genes are TRBV5-1 and TRBJ2-6; no definite D call. The germline CDR1 and CDR2 sequences are SGHRS and YFSETQ. The CDR3 totals 13 residues. Trimming shortened V by 4 bases and J by 4 bases, and 6 bases separated the two germline ends. Here the CDR3 DNA reads TGCGCCAGCAGCCCAGAGGGGGCCAACGTCCTGACTTTC. Amino acid sequence: CASSPEGANVLTF.

This clonotype has a handful of counts. The chain joins TRBV18 to TRBJ2-7; TRBD2 might be the D (5 bases). The germline V gene has CDR1 KGHSH and CDR2 LQKENI. V lost 1 base to trimming and J lost 1 base, with 11 bases between them. The CDR3 contains 15 residues. CDR3 DNA: TGTGCCAGCTCACCACTGAGGGAGAGGTCCTACGAGCAGTACTTC. This gives the protein CASSPLRERSYEQYF.